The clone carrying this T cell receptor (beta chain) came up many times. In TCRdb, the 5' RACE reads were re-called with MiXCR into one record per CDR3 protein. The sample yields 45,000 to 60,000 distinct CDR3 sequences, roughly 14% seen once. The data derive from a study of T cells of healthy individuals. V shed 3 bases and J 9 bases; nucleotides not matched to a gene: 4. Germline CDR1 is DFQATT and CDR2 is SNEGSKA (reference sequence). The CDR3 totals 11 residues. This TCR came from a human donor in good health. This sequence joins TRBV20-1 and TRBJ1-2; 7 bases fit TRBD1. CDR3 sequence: CSASSQGRYTF. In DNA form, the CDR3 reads TGCAGTGCTAGTTCACAGGGGCGCTACACCTTC.